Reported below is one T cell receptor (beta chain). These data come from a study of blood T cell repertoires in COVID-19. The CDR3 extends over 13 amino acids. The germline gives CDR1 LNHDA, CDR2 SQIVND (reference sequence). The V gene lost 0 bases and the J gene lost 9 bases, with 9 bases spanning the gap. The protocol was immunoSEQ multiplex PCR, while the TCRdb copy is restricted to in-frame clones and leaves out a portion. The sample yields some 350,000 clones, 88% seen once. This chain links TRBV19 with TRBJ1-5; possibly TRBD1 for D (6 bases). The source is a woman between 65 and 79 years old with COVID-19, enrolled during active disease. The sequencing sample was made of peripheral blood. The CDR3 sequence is CASSIEGARPQHF. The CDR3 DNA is TGTGCCAGTAGTATAGAGGGGGCCCGGCCCCAGCATTTT.